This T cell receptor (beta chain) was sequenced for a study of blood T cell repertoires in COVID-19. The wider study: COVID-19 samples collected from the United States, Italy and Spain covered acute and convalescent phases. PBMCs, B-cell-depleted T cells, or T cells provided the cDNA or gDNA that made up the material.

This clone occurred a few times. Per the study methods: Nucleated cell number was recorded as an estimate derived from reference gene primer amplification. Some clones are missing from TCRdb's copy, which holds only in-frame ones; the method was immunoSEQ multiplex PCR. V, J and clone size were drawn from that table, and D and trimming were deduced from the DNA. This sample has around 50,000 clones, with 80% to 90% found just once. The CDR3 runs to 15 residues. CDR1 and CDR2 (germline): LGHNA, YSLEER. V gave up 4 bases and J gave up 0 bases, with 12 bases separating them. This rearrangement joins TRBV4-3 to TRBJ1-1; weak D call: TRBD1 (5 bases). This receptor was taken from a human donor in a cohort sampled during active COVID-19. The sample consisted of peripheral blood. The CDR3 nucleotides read TGCGCCAGCAGCCCGACAGCTACCATGAACACTGAAGCTTTCTTT. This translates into CASSPTATMNTEAFF.